One sample yielded the 25 T cell receptor beta chains listed below, sequenced in a study of cytomegalovirus exposure and HLA in healthy donors (dated by TCRdb to between 2016 and 2019). Library construction relied on the immunoSEQ multiplex PCR assay. For the multiplex PCR, a mixture combining 60 forward primers for TCR Vbeta segments and 13 reverse primers for TCR Jbeta segments was used. This is the immuneACCESS table as TCRdb keeps it, with only in-frame sequences that have V and J called. A part of the clones is gone; compared with another copy, unresolved V genes explain less than half, and the rest is unexplained. For this sample there are approximately 150,000 clones; 75% to 80% appear just once. The ten largest make up 0.5% to 0.85% of the sample. The source material was PBMCs. The receptors derive from a male donor in good health and CMV-seronegative.

This sequence joins TRBV15 and TRBJ2-5; D remains ambiguous. The germline V gene has CDR1 LNHNV and CDR2 YYDKDF (reference sequence). V was clipped by 0 bases and J by 5 bases, with 10 bases between them. The CDR3 has 14 residues. CDR3 region: CATSRDRAGETQYF. CDR3 nucleotide sequence: TGTGCCACCAGCAGAGATCGTGCCGGGGAGACCCAGTACTTC.

The table lists this clone with a count of one. This chain links TRBV13 with TRBJ2-1; TRBD1 is a possible D gene (6 bases). V lost 5 bases and J 7 bases, leaving 27 bases between the germline ends. CDR1 is PRHDT, CDR2 FYEKMQ, per germline (reference sequence). This CDR3 has 18 amino acids. DNA of the CDR3: TGTGCCAGCAGCGGGGACCGGGACACCCTTCTGGGGTGGAATGAGCAGTTCTTC. This translates into CASSGDRDTLLGWNEQFF.

The CDR3 protein is CASSRQGGTDTQYF. The CDR3 bases are TGTGCCAGCAGCCGCCAGGGCGGCACAGATACGCAGTATTTT. V gene TRBV7-3 combines with J gene TRBJ2-3; weak D call: TRBD1 (5 bases). The CDR3 is made up of 14 amino acids. V lost 5 bases to trimming and J lost 1 base, with 10 bases between them. The V gene's germline CDR1 is SGHTA and CDR2 FQGTGA.

CDR3 residues: CASSYRSGNQPQHF. The CDR3 DNA follows: TGTGCCAGCAGTTACCGTAGTGGCAATCAGCCCCAGCATTTT. The chain carries TRBV28 and TRBJ1-5; D call uncertain. The CDR3 length is 14 residues. Germline CDR1 is MDHEN and CDR2 is SYDVKM. V was shortened by 4 bases and J by 2 bases, with 9 bases between the two germline ends.

This clone was seen once. The J gene is TRBJ1-2, the V gene TRBV4-1; perhaps TRBD1 as D (5 bases). Deletions cut 0 bases from V and 10 bases from J, with 15 bases between. The germline V gene encodes CDR1 MGHRA and CDR2 YSYEKL. The CDR3 covers 14 residues. In DNA, the CDR3 is TGCGCCAGCAGCCAAGATTTGGGGCCCCCCTTCTACACCTTC. Translation gives CASSQDLGPPFYTF.

The chain has TRBV15 and TRBJ1-1; 9 bases are a match to TRBD1. V lost 1 base to trimming and J lost 5 bases; unmatched junction nucleotides: 14. The CDR3 runs 18 residues. Germline CDR1 is LNHNV and CDR2 is YYDKDF (reference sequence). CDR3 residues: CATSRARRQGVFRTEAFF. The CDR3 region has the DNA TGTGCCACCAGCAGAGCCAGGCGACAGGGGGTTTTCAGGACTGAAGCTTTCTTT. Looking up the rest from reference TRBV15 and TRBJ1-1 gives the full variable domain: DAMVIQNPRYQVTQFGKPVTLSCSQTLNHNVMYWYQQKSSQAPKLLFHYYDKDFNNEADTPDNFQSRRPNTSFCFLDIRSPGLGDTAMYLCATSRARRQGVFRTEAFFGQGTRLTVV.

This chain uses TRBV5-4 with TRBJ2-7; 11 bases match TRBD2. Germline CDR1 SGHNT, CDR2 YYREEE (reference sequence). The CDR3 runs 16 residues. The V and J ends lost 4 bases and 4 bases, in that order; junction bases with no gene match: 10. In DNA form, the CDR3 reads TGTGCCAGCAGCGGATTAGCGGGGGGGCCCAAATACGAGCAGTACTTC. Amino acid sequence: CASSGLAGGPKYEQYF.

The rearrangement uses TRBV19 and TRBJ1-2, with 10 bases fitting TRBD1. Per germline, CDR1 LNHDA and CDR2 SQIVND (reference sequence). The V segment lost 5 bases and the J segment 4 bases; nucleotides outside the gene matches: 7. The CDR3 length is 15 residues. CDR3 loop: CASSPGTGDLYGYTF. CDR3 nucleotide sequence: TGTGCCAGTAGTCCGGGGACAGGGGACCTCTATGGCTACACCTTC. Based on the CDR3 plus reference TRBV19 and TRBJ1-2, the full variable domain is DGGITQSPKYLFRKEGQNVTLSCEQNLNHDAMYWYRQDPGQGLRLIYYSQIVNDFQKGDIAEGYSVSREKKESFPLTVTSAQKNPTAFYLCASSPGTGDLYGYTFGSGTRLTVV.

The rearrangement uses TRBV6-5 and TRBJ2-4, with 9 positions matching TRBD2. The germline V gene has CDR1 MNHEY and CDR2 SVGAGI. The CDR3 is made up of 14 amino acids. J lost 8 bases, V lost 5 bases, and 7 bases had no gene match. CDR3 protein: CASSLAGTTDIQYF. The CDR3 region has the DNA TGTGCCAGCAGTCTAGCGGGGACCACGGACATTCAGTACTTC.

The chain links TRBV7-2 to TRBJ2-3; 9 bases are shared with TRBD2. The CDR3 loop spans 17 amino acids. The germline gives CDR1 SGHTA, CDR2 FQGNSA. J gave up 1 base and V 1 base, and 6 bases lay outside the gene matches. CDR3 protein: CASSLVRASGGTDTQYF. DNA for the CDR3: TGTGCCAGCAGCTTAGTGAGGGCTAGCGGGGGCACAGATACGCAGTATTTT.

This clone appeared once. The chain is built from TRBV11-3 and TRBJ1-3, with a tentative D call TRBD1 (5 bases). Deletions cut 3 bases from V and 7 bases from J, with 10 bases between. This CDR3 contains 13 residues. The germline CDR1 and CDR2 sequences are SGHNT and YENEEA. CDR3 in amino acids: CASSLGGENTIYF. CDR3 nucleotide sequence: TGTGCCAGCAGCTTGGGGGGTGAGAACACCATATATTTT.

The J gene is TRBJ2-7, the V gene TRBV6-5; TRBD1 agrees at 10 bases. CDR1 and CDR2 (germline): MNHEY, SVGAGI. The CDR3 is 14 residues long. Trimming took 5 bases from V and 4 from J; bases not matched to a gene: 5. CDR3 sequence reads: CASSPRTGGYEQYF. CDR3 DNA: TGTGCCAGCAGTCCAAGGACAGGGGGATACGAGCAGTACTTC.

In its sample, this clone was seen a few times. The J gene is TRBJ2-6, the V gene TRBV7-3, with 8 nucleotides matching TRBD1. V lost 7 bases and J lost 2; bases outside the gene matches: 1. Per the germline V gene, CDR1 is SGHTA and CDR2 is FQGTGA. The CDR3 sequence is 14 residues long. The CDR3 spells CASKTGAGANVLTF. DNA of the CDR3: TGTGCCAGCAAGACAGGGGCTGGGGCCAACGTCCTGACTTTC.

The chain carries TRBV5-1 and TRBJ2-1; a possible D gene is TRBD2 (7 bases). The CDR3 has 16 amino acids. Deletions cut 4 bases from V and 4 bases from J, with 18 bases between. Germline V CDR1 and CDR2: SGHRS, YFSETQ. The CDR3 is CASSAAGDTIYNEQFF. CDR3 sequence (DNA): TGCGCCAGCAGCGCCGCGGGGGACACAATTTACAATGAGCAGTTCTTC.

This clone was counted between two and nine times. The rearrangement joins TRBV7-9 to TRBJ1-4, with 8 bases matching TRBD1. V lost 0 bases and J lost 10; bases outside the gene matches: 10. The CDR3 sequence is 16 residues long. The germline V gene encodes CDR1 SEHNR and CDR2 FQNEAQ (reference sequence). The DNA of the CDR3 is TGTGCCAGCAGCTTAGCGCGTGGACAGGGCAACGGAAAACTGTTTTTT. This encodes CASSLARGQGNGKLFF.

The chain is built from TRBV25-1 and TRBJ1-5, with a weak D call TRBD1 (5 bases). Germline CDR1 and CDR2: MGHDK and SYGVNS. V was clipped by 6 bases and J by 5 bases, with 11 bases between them. The CDR3 is 13 amino acids. The CDR3 DNA reads TGTGCCAGCAGACAGGCGTGGGATCAGCCCCAGCATTTT. Translated, it gives CASRQAWDQPQHF.

The rearrangement links TRBV7-6 to TRBJ2-3; 7 positions match TRBD2. This CDR3 has 18 residues. Trimming took 3 bases from V and 3 from J; bases not matched to a gene: 15. Germline CDR1 and CDR2: SGHVS and FNYEAQ. In nucleotides, the CDR3 is TGTGCCAGCAGCTTGGTACGGGCGGGAGTGGAACTTACAGATACGCAGTATTTT. Translated: CASSLVRAGVELTDTQYF.

The genes are TRBV2 and TRBJ1-1, with D unclear. The germline V gene has CDR1 SNHLY and CDR2 FYNNEI. The CDR3 runs 15 residues. Trimming left V 5 bases short and J 0 bases short, with 13 bases between. DNA of the CDR3: TGTGCCAGCAGTTCTATCATGGTTATGAACACTGAAGCTTTCTTT. It translates to CASSSIMVMNTEAFF.

This chain joins TRBV7-9 and TRBJ2-7, with TRBD2 identical over 7 bases. The CDR3 extends over 18 amino acids. Germline CDR1 SEHNR, CDR2 FQNEAQ (reference sequence). J was trimmed by 2 bases and V by 5 bases; bases with no gene match: 18. The CDR3 reads CASSLGGGMREFPYEQYF. In DNA form, the CDR3 reads TGTGCCAGCAGCCTAGGTGGGGGAATGCGGGAGTTCCCCTACGAGCAGTACTTC.

The chain joins TRBV7-2 to TRBJ1-1, with no clear D. This CDR3 comprises 15 residues. Germline CDR1 reads SGHTA; CDR2 reads FQGNSA. Trimming stripped 0 bases from V and 0 bases from J, with 8 bases between. The CDR3 nucleotides are TGTGCCAGCAGCTTAGCCCCTCTTCTGAACACTGAAGCTTTCTTT. Protein sequence: CASSLAPLLNTEAFF. The variable domain in full, completed from reference TRBV7-2 and TRBJ1-1, reads GAGVSQSPSNKVTEKGKDVELRCDPISGHTALYWYRQSLGQGLEFLIYFQGNSAPDKSGLPSDRFSAERTGGSVSTLTIQRTQQEDSAVYLCASSLAPLLNTEAFFGQGTRLTVV.

The chain couples TRBV30 to TRBJ2-1, with 10 bases that match TRBD2. This CDR3 contains 16 residues. CDR1 and CDR2 (germline): GTSNPN, SVGIG (reference sequence). J lost 8 bases, V lost 1 base, and 11 bases had no gene match. The CDR3 coding sequence is TGTGCCTGGAGTGGAGCCAGCGGGAGGGCCGGGGATGAGCAGTTCTTC. Protein sequence: CAWSGASGRAGDEQFF.

The J gene is TRBJ1-2, the V gene TRBV6-5; TRBD1 agrees at 11 bases. The CDR3 consists of 16 residues. The J segment lost 5 bases and the V segment lost 0 bases, leaving 5 bases of the junction unmatched. The germline gives CDR1 MNHEY, CDR2 SVGAGI. DNA for the CDR3: TGTGCCAGCAGTTACTCGTGGACAGGGGGCAGTTATGGCTACACCTTC. Amino acid sequence: CASSYSWTGGSYGYTF.

The table lists this clone with a few counts. The chain employs TRBV9 and TRBJ1-2; D is possibly TRBD1 (6 bases). Trimming took 3 bases from V and 3 from J, leaving 15 bases between them. The CDR3 has 15 amino acids. Looked up from germline, CDR1 is SGDLS and CDR2 is YYNGEE. Here the CDR3 DNA reads TGTGCCAGCAGCGAGTGGGTCAGGGGTGACTATGGCTACACCTTC. Protein sequence: CASSEWVRGDYGYTF.

This clone has just a few counts. V and J are TRBV15 and TRBJ1-5; a weak D match, TRBD1 (5 bases). The CDR3 runs to 13 residues. V was cut by 7 bases and J by 9 bases, with 16 bases left in between. Germline loops: CDR1 LNHNV, CDR2 YYDKDF (reference sequence). The CDR3 loop reads CATKREDGGPQHF. CDR3 sequence (DNA): TGTGCCACCAAGAGGGAGGACGGGGGGCCCCAGCATTTT.

Regarding this clone: The germline gene is not matched at one end of the junction; a read error may be the cause. This rearrangement joins TRBV20-1 to TRBJ2-4, with a weak D call TRBD2 (5 bases). Looked up from germline, CDR1 is DFQATT and CDR2 is SNEGSKA (reference sequence). The CDR3 loop spans 11 amino acids. The CDR3 reads CGATRGNIQYF. DNA for the CDR3: TGCGGTGCCACCCGGGGAAACATTCAGTACTTC.